The text below deals with one TCR beta chain. Its matching antigen is unknown. This entry belongs to a study of T cell repertoires in cytomegalovirus infection. Study-level information: The public TCR beta signatures pointed to both CMV infection and matching HLA type. General observations from the study: The response measured ex vivo was dominated by TCR beta clonotypes (HLA-C-restricted and CMV-specific).

Using its own MiXCR run on the reads, TCRdb lists one record per CDR3 protein. The sample lists 300,000 to 450,000 distinct CDR3 sequences, 15% to 20% seen once, with about 10% in the top ten. The ends lost 0 bases at V and 8 bases at J; junction bases unmatched: 7. This CDR3 region has 15 residues. Germline CDR1 and CDR2: SGHDN and FVKESK. This sequence was found in a human donor in good health (CMV status not recorded). Some clones in this sample may be carry-over from other donors' samples. The chain combines TRBV14 with TRBJ2-3; 8 positions agree with TRBD2. The sequencing input was PBMCs. The CDR3 DNA sequence: TGTGCCAGCAGCCAAGATGGGACTAGAGGAAGTACGCAGTATTTT. Amino acids: CASSQDGTRGSTQYF.